This record concerns one TCR beta chain sequence. Its target is not known. This specimen belongs to a study of shared clonotypes between healthy human individuals. CDR3 length: 15 residues. V was cut by 2 bases and J by 0 bases, with 12 bases left in between. Germline V lookup: CDR1 SGHRS, CDR2 YFSETQ. The method was immunoSEQ multiplex PCR; TCRdb's version includes in-frame clones alone and lacks a portion of them. Altogether under 600,000 clones are present, roughly 97% being singletons, with the ten largest covering 0.057%. Findings and limits, study-wide: Naive CD4 clonotypes were shared across a handful of donors at about 5%.

This sequence joins TRBV5-1 and TRBJ2-7; perhaps TRBD1 as D (5 bases). This receptor was obtained from a woman in her twenties or thirties in good health. The sample was naive CD4+ T cells sorted from blood. Subset reported: CD45RA+ positively selected. For the CDR3, the DNA is TGCGCCAGCAGCTTAACAGGTATAGCCTCCTACGAGCAGTACTTC. Translated, it gives CASSLTGIASYEQYF.